The clone carrying this TCR beta chain was detected only a few times. The source of the sample is a study of response to subunit inactivated influenza vaccine. This CDR3 comprises 14 residues. Germline V CDR1 and CDR2: SGHVS, FQNEAQ. The V gene lost 1 base and the J gene lost 2 bases, with 8 bases spanning the gap. TCRdb redid the calling of the RT-PCR reads with MiXCR, one entry per CDR3 protein. The data show about 520,000 distinct CDR3 sequences, roughly 7.9% seen once. The sample in question was PBMCs from blood, obtained less than 30 months after vaccination. The TCR comes from a man aged 45-69 years who received an inactivated influenza vaccine. The chain is built from TRBV7-8 and TRBJ1-1; TRBD1 might be the D (5 bases). Here the CDR3 DNA reads TGTGCCAGCAGCTTAGGGACAATCAACACTGAAGCTTTCTTT. It translates to CASSLGTINTEAFF.